This is a list of T cell receptor beta chains from one sample in a study of T cell responses to AZD1222 COVID-19 vaccine. The repertoire was sequenced with immunoSEQ multiplex PCR; TCRdb's copy has only in-frame clones and lacks some. This table has 65,000 to 70,000 clones, around four fifths appearing once. Specimen: peripheral blood, collected on day 0 of AZD1222 vaccination. The receptors were gathered from an adult in good health. The CDR3 runs from the conserved cysteine through the conserved F or W. The order of the fields is V gene, clone size, J gene, D gene, CDR3 DNA, CDR3 protein. A D gene is named only where the DNA matches it firmly. Expanded clones get a size class; other rows say once, few or many, or leave the size out.

v_call: TRBV10-3; clone_size: -; j_call: TRBJ2-3; d_call: TRBD1; cdr3_nt: TGTGCCATCAGTGAGCCCGCCGGGACAGGGGGAGCTACGCAGTATTTT; cdr3_aa: CAISEPAGTGGATQYF
v_call: TRBV18; clone_size: -; j_call: TRBJ2-2; d_call: -; cdr3_nt: TGTGCCAGCTCAGCTCAAGTCCCGAGCGGGGAGCTGTTTTTT; cdr3_aa: CASSAQVPSGELFF
v_call: TRBV29-1; clone_size: -; j_call: TRBJ2-7; d_call: -; cdr3_nt: TGCAGCGTGGCACGGGGGTCTAATTACGAGCAGTACTTC; cdr3_aa: CSVARGSNYEQYF
v_call: TRBV18; clone_size: -; j_call: TRBJ2-3; d_call: TRBD2; cdr3_nt: TGTGCCAGCTCACTTCTAGCGGGGGGTCCCCCCAGCACAGATACGCAGTATTTT; cdr3_aa: CASSLLAGGPPSTDTQYF
v_call: TRBV6-5; clone_size: -; j_call: TRBJ1-3; d_call: TRBD1; cdr3_nt: TGTGCCAGCAGTTCGACAGGGGGCGGAAACACCATATATTTT; cdr3_aa: CASSSTGGGNTIYF
v_call: TRBV6-5; clone_size: -; j_call: TRBJ1-2; d_call: -; cdr3_nt: TGTGCCAGCAGTTACTCAGACCTAAATGGCTACACCTTC; cdr3_aa: CASSYSDLNGYTF
v_call: TRBV5-1; clone_size: few; j_call: TRBJ1-5; d_call: TRBD1; cdr3_nt: TGCGCCAGCAGCTCGGAGGGACAGGGCAATCAGCCCCAGCATTTT; cdr3_aa: CASSSEGQGNQPQHF
v_call: TRBV5-1; clone_size: -; j_call: TRBJ1-5; d_call: -; cdr3_nt: TGCGCCAGCAGCCCCTGGGGGAGCGATCAGCCCCAGCATTTT; cdr3_aa: CASSPWGSDQPQHF
v_call: TRBV7-9; clone_size: -; j_call: TRBJ1-1; d_call: -; cdr3_nt: TGTGCCAGCAGCCCAAGGAACCTGAACACTGAAGCTTTCTTT; cdr3_aa: CASSPRNLNTEAFF
v_call: TRBV24-1; clone_size: -; j_call: TRBJ2-2; d_call: TRBD2; cdr3_nt: TGTGCCACGAGACGGGGGGGACAAGTAACCGGGGAGCTGTTTTTT; cdr3_aa: CATRRGGQVTGELFF
v_call: TRBV9; clone_size: -; j_call: TRBJ2-3; d_call: -; cdr3_nt: TGTGCCAGCAGCGAGGGGGGGCCAGATACGCAGTATTTT; cdr3_aa: CASSEGGPDTQYF
v_call: TRBV10-2; clone_size: few; j_call: TRBJ2-7; d_call: -; cdr3_nt: TGCGCCAGCAGTGTTTCCAGGGCTGGCGAGCAGTACTTC; cdr3_aa: CASSVSRAGEQYF
v_call: TRBV4-2; clone_size: -; j_call: TRBJ1-5; d_call: -; cdr3_nt: TGTGCCAGCAGCCAAGATCGTGCCAGCTTAGCAAATCAGCCCCAGCATTTT; cdr3_aa: CASSQDRASLANQPQHF
v_call: TRBV7-8; clone_size: -; j_call: TRBJ2-1; d_call: -; cdr3_nt: TGTGCCAGCAGCTTACAGGGATTATACAATGAGCAGTTCTTC; cdr3_aa: CASSLQGLYNEQFF
v_call: TRBV27; clone_size: -; j_call: TRBJ2-6; d_call: -; cdr3_nt: TGTGCCAGCAGTTCCCTGCGGGGTTCTGGGGCCAACGTCCTGACTTTC; cdr3_aa: CASSSLRGSGANVLTF
v_call: TRBV10-3; clone_size: -; j_call: TRBJ1-5; d_call: -; cdr3_nt: TGTGCCATCAGTGAGTCGGGCCTCAATCAGCCCCAGCATTTT; cdr3_aa: CAISESGLNQPQHF
v_call: TRBV19; clone_size: few; j_call: TRBJ1-6; d_call: TRBD1; cdr3_nt: TGTGCCAGTAGTATAGCACAGGGGAATAATTCACCCCTCCACTTT; cdr3_aa: CASSIAQGNNSPLHF
v_call: TRBV7-2; clone_size: -; j_call: TRBJ2-5; d_call: -; cdr3_nt: TGTGCCAGCAGCTCAAACCATCCGGGGACCCAGTACTTC; cdr3_aa: CASSSNHPGTQYF
v_call: TRBV7-8; clone_size: once; j_call: TRBJ2-7; d_call: -; cdr3_nt: TGTGCCAGCAGCTTAAACCCAGGGGGACTCCACGAGCAGTACTTC; cdr3_aa: CASSLNPGGLHEQYF